A selection of T cell receptor beta chains follows, all from one sample in a study of siplizumab effects on memory and regulatory T cells. Sequenced by immunoSEQ multiplex PCR; TCRdb stores in-frame clones only, minus some. Of about 50,000 clones in the sample, over 95% were seen once. Specimen: naive CD8+ T cells sorted from blood. All receptors derive from a human donor in good health. Both conserved end residues are part of each CDR3. The order of the fields is CDR3 protein, CDR3 length, D gene, J gene, V gene. A D gene is named only where the DNA matches it firmly.

CASSITFLADTDTQYF 16 TRBD2 TRBJ2-3 TRBV19
CAWDRGGRDTQYF 13 - TRBJ2-3 TRBV30
CASSSPLAGPNYEQYF 16 - TRBJ2-7 TRBV5-1
CASSLPSETQYF 12 - TRBJ2-5 TRBV7-2
CASSLGWDLSTDTQYF 16 - TRBJ2-3 TRBV5-4
CASSGEGRNEQYF 13 - TRBJ2-7 TRBV5-1
CASSPGSFLEAFF 13 - TRBJ1-1 TRBV18
CASRQGIGDNEQFF 14 TRBD1 TRBJ2-1 TRBV28
CASSPHGQLNTEAFF 15 - TRBJ1-1 TRBV27
CASSVSGSTDTQYF 14 - TRBJ2-3 TRBV9
CASSPEGEGGSYEQYF 16 - TRBJ2-7 TRBV7-6
CASSLYRGAAYEQYF 15 - TRBJ2-7 TRBV27
CASSLGFGSGANVLTF 16 - TRBJ2-6 TRBV28
CASSSGLSSYEQYF 14 - TRBJ2-7 TRBV13
CASKTGTQPQHF 12 - TRBJ1-5 TRBV2
CASSLTGSQYNEQFF 15 - TRBJ2-1 TRBV5-8
CASSPSGSSYNEQFF 15 TRBD2 TRBJ2-1 TRBV9
CASSFLGQPNEKLFF 15 - TRBJ1-4 TRBV5-1
CASSPIWTSGYNEQFF 16 TRBD2 TRBJ2-1 TRBV13
CASSPPNRDRAGNTIYF 17 - TRBJ1-3 TRBV4-1
CASTYSGQPEANYGYTF 17 - TRBJ1-2 TRBV7-9
CASSEFGREVQPQHF 15 - TRBJ1-5 TRBV2
CANCHPTLTSGVREQYF 17 TRBD2 TRBJ2-7 TRBV7-9
CASNKGTEAFF 11 - TRBJ1-1 TRBV5-1